A single sample gave rise to the 14 T cell receptor beta chains below, sequenced in a study of regulatory T cells in long-lasting Graves disease (dated by TCRdb to about 2021). Library generation was performed with multiplex PCR. The instrument was an Illumina HiSeq 4000. iRepertoire HTBI primers and Arm-PCR amplification of CDR3 regions were used to construct TCR beta libraries. TCRdb trimmed the raw reads at Q25, called clones with MiXCR and kept productive beta chains. Each CDR3 protein gets just one entry, which takes the most common genes and DNA from the rows behind it. The sample table records hundreds of thousands of distinct CDR3 sequences; 16% of these occur just once. The leading ten clones occupy about 18% of the sample. Per the publication, the time point label means: newly diagnosed GD, antithyroid drugs for less than 3 months. For both TCR sequencing and RNA sequencing, RNA was extracted from PBMCs in TRIzol.

These data also featured in a second study, about T cells in Graves' hyperthyroidism and ophthalmopathy.

The sample here was peripheral blood mononuclear cells (PBMCs), taken at new diagnosis, from a patient treated with antithyroid drugs. The origin of the receptors is a woman in her 30s with Graves disease. Donor details come from another sample of the same person, matched by shared clones.

This chain uses TRBV3-1 with TRBJ2-4, with 9 bases identical to TRBD1. V trimming: 5 bases; J trimming: 7 bases; junction bases outside the gene matches: 9. The germline V gene has CDR1 LGHDT and CDR2 YNNKEL (reference sequence). The CDR3 extends over 15 amino acids. CDR3 nucleotides: TGTGCCAGCAGCTCGGGACAGGGAGCGATTAACATTCAGTACTTC. The encoded protein is CASSSGQGAINIQYF.

The chain joins TRBV9 to TRBJ1-6; D is ambiguous. Germline assignment: CDR1 SGDLS and CDR2 YYNGEE. Trimming stripped 0 bases from V and 9 bases from J, with 13 bases between. The CDR3 sequence is 15 residues long. The CDR3 DNA follows: TGTGCCAGCAGCGTAGGATCTGGATTCCGTTCACCCCTCCACTTT. Its translation: CASSVGSGFRSPLHF.

This rearrangement joins TRBV28 to TRBJ1-2, with unresolved D. CDR1 and CDR2 from the germline V gene are MDHEN and SYDVKM. The CDR3 loop spans 16 amino acids. Trimming cost V 1 base and J 8 bases, with 20 bases left between them. The CDR3 spells CASSLYRRHPGEGYTF. Here the CDR3 DNA reads TGTGCCAGCAGTTTATATCGGAGGCACCCCGGGGAGGGCTACACCTTC.

This clonotype has a count of ten or more. The chain links TRBV15 to TRBJ1-4; D ambiguous. Germline V CDR1 and CDR2: LNHNV, YYDKDF (reference sequence). The V gene lost 1 base and the J gene lost 7 bases, with 4 bases spanning the gap. The CDR3 length is 12 residues. The chain's CDR3 is CATSRAGEKLFF. As DNA, the CDR3 is TGTGCCACCAGCAGAGCCGGTGAAAAACTGTTTTTT.

This clonotype was recorded at least ten times. The V gene is TRBV27, the J gene TRBJ1-6; D not resolved. Germline lookup yields CDR1 MNHEY and CDR2 SMNVEV (reference sequence). Deletions cut 4 bases from V and 5 bases from J, with 15 bases between. There are 16 residues in the CDR3. The CDR3 here is CASSSVGPIDNSPLHF. The CDR3 DNA follows: TGTGCCAGCAGTTCCGTTGGACCGATAGATAATTCACCCCTCCACTTT.

This clonotype was found many times. The V gene is TRBV12-3 or TRBV12-4, the J gene TRBJ1-5; TRBD1 agrees at 9 bases. With 4 bases clipped from V and 2 bases from J, the junction kept 9 bases outside the gene matches. The CDR3 is 17 residues long. The DNA of the CDR3 is TGTGCCAGCAGTTCCGGGACAGGGAGTAAGGGCAATCAGCCCCAGCATTTT. Protein sequence: CASSSGTGSKGNQPQHF.

This clonotype was picked up many times. The gene calls are TRBV11-1 and TRBJ2-1; 13 nucleotides align to TRBD2. The junction had 5 bases not matched to a gene; V was cut back by 5 bases and J by 7 bases. The CDR3 spans 15 residues. The germline gives CDR1 SGHAT, CDR2 FQDESV (reference sequence). CDR3 sequence: CASSTGLAGVNEQFF. In DNA form, the CDR3 reads TGTGCCAGCAGCACAGGACTAGCGGGAGTGAATGAGCAGTTCTTC.

Only a few counts were recorded for this clonotype. The V call is TRBV24-1, the J call TRBJ2-1; D is ambiguous. The CDR3 is 15 amino acids. Trimming cost V 6 bases and J 7 bases, with 18 bases left between them. Germline V gene sequence: CDR1 KGHDR, CDR2 SFDVKD. CDR3 loop: CATSPYYKESNEQFF. For the CDR3, the DNA is TGTGCCACCAGTCCTTACTACAAAGAATCGAATGAGCAGTTCTTC.

The rearrangement joins TRBV29-1 to TRBJ2-1, with 8 bases fitting TRBD2. V shed 5 bases, J shed 6 bases, and the junction held 15 bases outside the gene matches. Per the germline V gene, CDR1 is SQVTM and CDR2 is ANQGSEA. The CDR3 covers 16 residues. This CDR3 is CSVLSPSERESNEQFF. The CDR3 region has the DNA TGCAGCGTTCTCTCCCCTTCTGAGCGGGAGAGCAATGAGCAGTTCTTC.

This clonotype was observed a few times. This chain links TRBV20-1 with TRBJ1-1; the D is unclear. Germline assignment: CDR1 DFQATT and CDR2 SNEGSKA (reference sequence). This CDR3 contains 12 residues. The germline V and J ends were trimmed by 7 bases and 6 bases, with 15 bases remaining between them. In DNA, the CDR3 is TGCAGTGTTCCAGGTTTGGTGGCTGAAGCTTTCTTT. Translation gives CSVPGLVAEAFF.

This clonotype was recorded once. This rearrangement joins TRBV18 to TRBJ2-7; a possible D gene is TRBD1 (6 bases). This CDR3 is 15 amino acids long. Germline values: CDR1 KGHSH, CDR2 LQKENI. With 6 bases removed from V and 0 bases from J, the gap between germline ends came to 15 bases. The CDR3 is CASSSYRDISYEQYF. Written as DNA, the CDR3 is TGTGCCAGCTCGTCCTACCGGGACATCTCCTACGAGCAGTACTTC.

At least ten counts were recorded for this clonotype. V usage is TRBV28 and J usage is TRBJ2-2; 9 bases agree with TRBD1. CDR1 and CDR2 from the germline V gene are MDHEN and SYDVKM. V dropped 5 bases and J dropped 4; count of bases not matched to a gene: 11. The CDR3 is 17 amino acids. Here the CDR3 DNA reads TGTGCCAGCAGTCGCTGGGGGGGACAGGGTGTCACCGGGGAGCTGTTTTTT. Its translation is CASSRWGGQGVTGELFF.

This clonotype was counted between two and nine times. The rearrangement uses TRBV13 and TRBJ2-1, with 13 nucleotides matching TRBD2. Germline values: CDR1 PRHDT, CDR2 FYEKMQ (reference sequence). J gave up 7 bases and V 5 bases, and 23 bases lay outside the gene matches. CDR3 size: 21 residues. CDR3 nucleotides: TGTGCCAGCAGCCCGACCGGGACTAGCGGGATGTTTTGGGTTCTACGAAATGAGCAGTTCTTC. As protein: CASSPTGTSGMFWVLRNEQFF.

A word on this clonotype: Relative to the germline gene, one junction end is altered; a read error may explain this. This chain links TRBV28 with TRBJ1-3; no clear D gene. Germline CDR1 MDHEN, CDR2 SYDVKM. The CDR3 totals 16 residues. CDR3 in amino acids: CAGSLARTIPGNTIYF. CDR3 DNA: TGTGCCGGCAGTTTAGCGAGGACTATACCTGGAAACACCATATATTTT.